Shown below are 5 T cell receptor beta chains from a single sample sequenced in a study of blood T cell repertoires in COVID-19. Data came from immunoSEQ multiplex PCR; TCRdb stores just in-frame clones and leaves some out. The data hold fewer than 250,000 clones, with less than 90% observed a single time. Sequencing was done on a sample of peripheral blood. The receptors here all came from a woman aged 80 or over with COVID-19, enrolled during active disease.

Only one count was recorded for this clone. The rearrangement uses TRBV3-1 (or the pseudogene TRBV3-2) and TRBJ1-1; D not certain. V lost 2 bases to trimming and J lost 4 bases, with 14 bases between them. The CDR3 is 15 amino acids. The germline V gene encodes CDR1 LGHDT and CDR2 YNNKEL (reference sequence). In DNA, the CDR3 is TGTGCCAGCAGCCAATTTTTAACGGGAGGCACTGAAGCTTTCTTT. This encodes CASSQFLTGGTEAFF.

A note on this clone: Within the sample, other DNA sequences also encode this same CDR3. Here the CDR3 reads CASSLRQGDTEAFF. In DNA, the CDR3 is TGTGCCAGCAGCTTGCGACAGGGGGACACTGAAGCTTTCTTT. V gene TRBV7-9 combines with J gene TRBJ1-1, with TRBD1 matching 9 bases. This CDR3 contains 14 residues. Germline V gives CDR1 SEHNR, CDR2 FQNEAQ (reference sequence). Trimming cost V 3 bases and J 3 bases; bases outside gene matches: 2. The full variable domain, rest sourced from reference TRBV7-9 and TRBJ1-1, is DTGVSQNPRHKITKRGQNVTFRCDPISEHNRLYWYRQTLGQGPEFLTYFQNEAQLEKSRLLSDRFSAERPKGSFSTLEIQRTEQGDSAMYLCASSLRQGDTEAFFGQGTRLTVV.

The chain recombines TRBV18 with TRBJ1-1, with 7 bases identical to TRBD1. The germline CDR1 and CDR2 sequences are KGHSH and LQKENI. The V segment lost 0 bases and the J segment 7 bases; nucleotides outside the gene matches: 8. This CDR3 has 15 amino acids. The CDR3 loop reads CASSPPNRGVGEAFF. DNA for the CDR3: TGTGCCAGCTCACCACCCAACAGGGGAGTGGGTGAAGCTTTCTTT.

CDR3 bases: TGTGCCAGCAGCAACCGGGGGGGCGTGGAGACCCAGTACTTC. As protein: CASSNRGGVETQYF. This chain uses TRBV7-8 with TRBJ2-5; TRBD2 agrees at 8 bases. Germline lookup yields CDR1 SGHVS and CDR2 FQNEAQ. The V and J ends lost 5 bases and 5 bases, in that order; junction bases with no gene match: 7. This CDR3 is 14 amino acids long.

Turning to this clone: The sample contains more than one DNA sequence encoding this CDR3. The rearrangement links TRBV3-1 (or the pseudogene TRBV3-2) to TRBJ2-7; 7 nucleotides align to TRBD2. This CDR3 has 13 residues. The germline V gene has CDR1 LGHDT and CDR2 YNNKEL (reference sequence). Trimming took 1 base from V and 4 from J; bases not matched to a gene: 1. CDR3 sequence: CASSQGGGYEQYV. In nucleotides, the CDR3 is TGTGCCAGCAGCCAAGGCGGGGGATACGAGCAGTACGTC.